Below, 27 T cell receptor beta chains from the same sample are listed, as sequenced in a study of identical twins. TCRdb re-called the 5' RACE reads through MiXCR, storing one row per CDR3 protein. Among some 790,000 distinct CDR3 sequences listed, approximately 18% were seen once. These data also featured in a second study, about T cells expressing NK-cell markers.

Sequenced: PBMCs. The receptors were sampled from a woman aged 18-30 years in good health.

This clonotype has more than one count but fewer than ten. The rearrangement links TRBV5-1 to TRBJ2-7; no definite D call. This CDR3 spans 14 amino acids. CDR1 is SGHRS, CDR2 YFSETQ, per germline. Deletions cut 1 base from V and 4 bases from J, with 12 bases between. The CDR3 region has the DNA TGCGCCAGCAGCTTGTCGGAGAGAAATTACGAGCAGTACTTC. This gives the protein CASSLSERNYEQYF.

For this clonotype: One junction end disagrees with the germline gene, perhaps due to a read error. The J gene is TRBJ2-4, the V gene TRBV7-7; perhaps TRBD1 as D (6 bases). From germline, CDR1 is SSHAT and CDR2 FNYEAQ (reference sequence). There are 16 residues in the CDR3. The DNA for the CDR3 is TGTGCTAGCAGCTTAAAGCGGTGGCAGGGGTTCTGCATTCAGTACTTC. Its translation is CASSLKRWQGFCIQYF.

This clonotype was seen only a few times. The chain employs TRBV29-1 and TRBJ2-2; perhaps TRBD2 as D (6 bases). CDR1 and CDR2 from the germline V gene are SQVTM and ANQGSEA. The length of the CDR3 is 14 residues. Trimming removed 7 bases at V and 6 bases at J, with 18 bases between. The CDR3 DNA reads as TGCAGCGCCGCGGGGCTAGCGATCCCCGGGGAGCTGTTTTTT. This codes for CSAAGLAIPGELFF.

DNA for the CDR3: TGTGCCAGCAGCTTAGACCGAGGGGGGCGGGGGCCCACAGATACGCAGTATTTT. Translated: CASSLDRGGRGPTDTQYF. The rearrangement joins TRBV11-2 to TRBJ2-3; possibly TRBD2 for D (7 bases). Germline loops: CDR1 SGHAT, CDR2 FQNNGV. This CDR3 is 18 amino acids long. V shed 0 bases and J shed 2 bases, with 18 bases lying between them.

J is TRBJ2-3 and V is TRBV20-1; D ambiguous. CDR1 is DFQATT, CDR2 SNEGSKA, per germline (reference sequence). The V end was cut by 6 bases, the J end by 2 bases, with 9 bases between. The CDR3 covers 12 residues. In DNA form, the CDR3 reads TGCAGTGCCGTTCGGATCACAGATACGCAGTATTTT. Translation: CSAVRITDTQYF.

This clonotype was seen a few times. The V and J genes are TRBV7-2 and TRBJ2-1; tentatively, D is TRBD1 or TRBD2 (6 bases each). The CDR3 is 16 amino acids. The germline gives CDR1 SGHTA, CDR2 FQGNSA. Trimming removed 5 bases from V and 3 bases from J, with 17 bases in between. This CDR3 is CASSPGGQNLYNEQFF. In DNA form, the CDR3 reads TGTGCCAGCAGCCCCGGGGGACAAAATCTCTACAATGAGCAGTTCTTC.

This clonotype was observed a few times. This chain uses TRBV6-1 with TRBJ1-1, with 7 positions matching TRBD1. The CDR3 spans 14 residues. Germline CDR1 is MNHNS and CDR2 is SASEGT. V lost 5 bases, J lost 4 bases, and 7 bases stayed unmatched. CDR3 bases: TGTGCCAGCAGTCAGCAGGGGGAGGTCACTGAAGCTTTCTTT. Its protein is CASSQQGEVTEAFF.

This clonotype was picked up a small number of times. V is TRBV6-1 and J is TRBJ2-3; TRBD1 agrees at 9 bases. The germline V gene has CDR1 MNHNS and CDR2 SASEGT. This CDR3 has 16 residues. V gave up 5 bases and J gave up 4 bases; unmatched junction bases: 10. The CDR3 sequence is CASSPPGTGLPDTQYF. In DNA, the CDR3 is TGTGCCAGCAGTCCCCCCGGGACAGGGCTTCCAGATACGCAGTATTTT.

This clonotype was counted between two and nine times. The chain couples TRBV7-9 to TRBJ2-5; D gene ambiguous. V was clipped by 8 bases and J by 3 bases, with 10 bases between them. The V gene's germline CDR1 is SEHNR and CDR2 FQNEAQ (reference sequence). This CDR3 has 12 residues. The CDR3 loop is CASQPVEETQYF. The DNA of the CDR3 is TGTGCCAGCCAGCCGGTAGAAGAGACCCAGTACTTC.

The V and J genes are TRBV29-1 and TRBJ2-1; D may be TRBD1 (6 bases). CDR3 length: 12 residues. Trimming stripped 7 bases from V and 6 bases from J, with 13 bases between. The germline V gene encodes CDR1 SQVTM and CDR2 ANQGSEA. DNA of the CDR3: TGCAGCGGGAGAAAACAGGGCAATGAGCAGTTCTTC. Translated: CSGRKQGNEQFF.

This clonotype was picked up a small number of times. This chain joins TRBV6-5 and TRBJ2-6; D unclear. V lost 1 base and J lost 1, with 11 bases in between. This CDR3 is 17 amino acids long. Germline V lookup: CDR1 MNHEY, CDR2 SVGAGI. The CDR3 region has the DNA TGTGCCAGCAGTTACTTACCCGCCTGGTCTGGGGCCAACGTCCTGACTTTC. Protein product: CASSYLPAWSGANVLTF.

This clonotype was found many times. This sequence joins TRBV12-3 or TRBV12-4 and TRBJ1-1; 7 positions match TRBD1. CDR3 length: 14 amino acids. Trimming removed 3 bases from V and 3 bases from J; junction bases left unmatched: 4. The CDR3 here is CASSFYQGDTEAFF. The CDR3 DNA reads TGTGCCAGCAGTTTCTACCAGGGGGACACTGAAGCTTTCTTT.

CDR3: CASSFAGGEQYF. CDR3 nucleotide sequence: TGCGCCAGCAGCTTCGCGGGGGGGGAGCAGTACTTC. The chain couples TRBV5-1 to TRBJ2-7; 9 nucleotides align to TRBD2. The CDR3 extends over 12 amino acids. CDR1 is SGHRS and CDR2 is YFSETQ in the germline V gene. The J segment lost 7 bases and the V segment lost 2 bases, leaving 1 base of the junction unmatched. The whole variable domain, remainder taken from reference TRBV5-1 and TRBJ2-7, is KAGVTQTPRYLIKTRGQQVTLSCSPISGHRSVSWYQQTPGQGLQFLFEYFSETQRNKGNFPGRFSGRQFSNSRSEMNVSTLELGDSALYLCASSFAGGEQYFGPGTRLTVT.

This sequence joins TRBV7-2 and TRBJ1-2, with D possibly being TRBD1 (6 bases). V was clipped by 0 bases and J by 6 bases, with 11 bases between them. Germline-derived CDR1 and CDR2 are SGHTA and FQGNSA. The CDR3 spans 14 residues. The CDR3 coding sequence is TGTGCCAGCAGCTTAGCGGGGAGGGGGGATGGCTACACCTTC. Its translation: CASSLAGRGDGYTF.

This clonotype occurred a few times. J is TRBJ2-7 and V is TRBV20-1; tentatively, D is TRBD2 (6 bases). Deletions cut 3 bases from V and 9 bases from J, with 18 bases between. CDR1 is DFQATT, CDR2 SNEGSKA, per germline (reference sequence). The CDR3 extends over 13 amino acids. CDR3 residues: CSARDYRTEGQYF. DNA of the CDR3: TGCAGTGCTAGGGACTATCGTACGGAGGGGCAGTACTTC.

In its sample, this clonotype was seen a few times. The chain uses TRBV5-1 and TRBJ2-1; TRBD1 matches 8 bases. CDR1 and CDR2 from the germline V gene are SGHRS and YFSETQ. The CDR3 spans 17 residues. The V gene end was trimmed by 2 bases and the J gene end by 1 base; junction bases not matched to a gene: 8. The DNA of the CDR3 is TGCGCCAGCAGCTTAGGCAGGGGGCAGATGTCCTACAATGAGCAGTTCTTC. It encodes CASSLGRGQMSYNEQFF.

The CDR3 loop is CASSLAGTNEKLFF. The DNA for the CDR3 is TGCGCCAGCAGCTTGGCGGGGACTAATGAAAAACTGTTTTTT. The V call is TRBV5-1, the J call TRBJ1-4; D unclear. The CDR3 contains 14 residues. V was cut by 0 bases and J by 2 bases, with 5 bases left in between. CDR1 is SGHRS and CDR2 is YFSETQ in the germline V gene.

The chain recombines TRBV11-2 with TRBJ2-1, with 10 bases lining up with TRBD2. Trimming took 7 bases from V and 4 from J; bases not matched to a gene: 4. Germline loops: CDR1 SGHAT, CDR2 FQNNGV. CDR3 length: 14 residues. This chain's CDR3 is CASILAGVYNEQFF. Here the CDR3 DNA reads TGTGCCAGCATCCTAGCGGGGGTTTACAATGAGCAGTTCTTC. Full variable domain (remainder filled in from reference TRBV11-2 and TRBJ2-1): EAGVAQSPRYKIIEKRQSVAFWCNPISGHATLYWYQQILGQGPKLLIQFQNNGVVDDSQLPKDRFSAERLKGVDSTLKIQPAKLEDSAVYLCASILAGVYNEQFFGPGTRLTVL.

This clonotype was counted at least ten times. The rearrangement joins TRBV5-1 to TRBJ2-1; no firm D call. Germline V gives CDR1 SGHRS, CDR2 YFSETQ. Trimming left V 4 bases short and J 0 bases short, with 11 bases between. The CDR3 sequence is 15 residues long. The CDR3 nucleotides read TGCGCCAGCAGCCCTACCCCCAGCTCCTACAATGAGCAGTTCTTC. Residues: CASSPTPSSYNEQFF.

This clonotype has just a few counts. The chain links TRBV6-5 to TRBJ1-2; 9 bases are a match to TRBD1. The V segment lost 4 bases and the J segment 1 base; nucleotides outside the gene matches: 10. The CDR3 loop spans 17 amino acids. Germline CDR1 and CDR2: MNHEY and SVGAGI. The CDR3 nucleotides are TGTGCCAGCAGTTTTACCGGGGACAGGGCTATTAACTATGGCTACACCTTC. The encoded protein is CASSFTGDRAINYGYTF.

The chain employs TRBV5-1 and TRBJ2-5, with 11 bases lining up with TRBD1. V was clipped by 3 bases and J by 4 bases; unmatched bases: 8. CDR1 is SGHRS and CDR2 is YFSETQ in the germline V gene. The CDR3 has 16 amino acids. In DNA, the CDR3 is TGCGCCAGCAGCTATGCCGGACAGGGGGCGGGAGAGACCCAGTACTTC. Translated: CASSYAGQGAGETQYF.

The chain joins TRBV7-2 to TRBJ2-3; no definite D call. Germline CDR1 reads SGHTA; CDR2 reads FQGNSA. This CDR3 has 16 amino acids. V was clipped by 3 bases and J by 1 base, with 14 bases between them. This chain's CDR3 is CASSLIGGPGTDTQYF. The CDR3 nucleotides are TGTGCCAGCAGCTTGATCGGCGGCCCCGGCACAGATACGCAGTATTTT.

CDR3 protein: CAISESGTSGRKGHEQFF. The CDR3 region has the DNA TGTGCCATCAGTGAGTCCGGGACTAGCGGGAGGAAGGGCCATGAGCAGTTCTTC. V usage is TRBV10-3 and J usage is TRBJ2-1, with 15 bases fitting TRBD2. The germline gives CDR1 ENHRY, CDR2 SYGVKD. There are 18 residues in the CDR3. V lost 0 bases and J lost 8; bases outside the gene matches: 8.

The chain uses TRBV5-1 and TRBJ2-3; 7 bases line up with TRBD2. Trimming took 4 bases from V and 0 from J; bases not matched to a gene: 14. This CDR3 region has 18 residues. Germline V gene lookup returns CDR1 SGHRS and CDR2 YFSETQ. CDR3: CASSPTRTSESSTDTQYF. The CDR3 DNA is TGCGCCAGCAGCCCCACCCGTACTAGCGAATCTAGCACAGATACGCAGTATTTT.

This clonotype was seen only a few times. The CDR3 bases are TGTGCCAGCACCACCGGAACTGAAGCTTTCTTT. Translating it yields CASTTGTEAFF. The chain combines TRBV6-1 with TRBJ1-1, with unresolved D. Trimming took 7 bases from V and 5 from J, leaving 8 bases between them. Germline CDR1 reads MNHNS; CDR2 reads SASEGT. This CDR3 region has 11 residues.

The chain recombines TRBV5-1 with TRBJ1-1; no definite D call. Trimming shortened V by 7 bases and J by 3 bases, and 13 bases separated the two germline ends. From germline, CDR1 is SGHRS and CDR2 YFSETQ. CDR3 length: 13 amino acids. The CDR3 loop is CASAVRGDTEAFF. The CDR3 nucleotides read TGCGCCAGCGCGGTTCGGGGTGACACTGAAGCTTTCTTT.

In this sample, this clonotype turned up a few times. The DNA for the CDR3 is TGTGCCAGCAGCTTACAGCGCCTCTCCTACGAGCAGTACTTC. Translating gives CASSLQRLSYEQYF. This rearrangement joins TRBV7-9 to TRBJ2-7; the D is unclear. The CDR3 has 14 amino acids. Germline V gene sequence: CDR1 SEHNR, CDR2 FQNEAQ (reference sequence). Trimming left V 2 bases short and J 0 bases short, with 8 bases between.